The T cell receptor (beta chain) under discussion was sequenced for a study of cytomegalovirus exposure and HLA in healthy donors. Broader study findings: In vitro assays verified that three CMV-associated chains recognized CMV antigens specifically.

The CDR3 spans 16 residues. The germline V gene has CDR1 MNHEY and CDR2 SVGAGI. The V and J ends lost 4 bases and 0 bases, in that order; junction bases with no gene match: 7. Using immunoSEQ multiplex PCR, the repertoire was profiled, and TCRdb retains in-frame clones only, with some absent. Counted here are approximately 100,000 clones, approximately 90% occurring once; the ten biggest clones make up under 4.5%. A remark on this clone: The antigen is undetermined.

The V and J genes are TRBV6-5 and TRBJ2-7, with 9 bases matching TRBD1. Material for sequencing was PBMCs. This receptor was taken from a woman aged 25 to 39 in good health and CMV-seronegative. The chain's CDR3 is CASSSLGTGSSYEQYF. DNA of the CDR3: TGTGCCAGCAGTTCCCTTGGGACAGGGAGCTCCTACGAGCAGTACTTC.